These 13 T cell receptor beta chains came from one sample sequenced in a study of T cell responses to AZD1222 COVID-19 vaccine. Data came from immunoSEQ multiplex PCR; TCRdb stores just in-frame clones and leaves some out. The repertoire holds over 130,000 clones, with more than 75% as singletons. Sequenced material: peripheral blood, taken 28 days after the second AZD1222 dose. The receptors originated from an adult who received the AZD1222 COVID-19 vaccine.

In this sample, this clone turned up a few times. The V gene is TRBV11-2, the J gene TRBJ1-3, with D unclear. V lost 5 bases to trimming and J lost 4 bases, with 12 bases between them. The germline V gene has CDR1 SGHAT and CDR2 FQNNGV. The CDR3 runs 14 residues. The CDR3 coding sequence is TGTGCCAGCAGCCCCCTTAGCTTGGGAAACACCATATATTTT. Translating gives CASSPLSLGNTIYF.

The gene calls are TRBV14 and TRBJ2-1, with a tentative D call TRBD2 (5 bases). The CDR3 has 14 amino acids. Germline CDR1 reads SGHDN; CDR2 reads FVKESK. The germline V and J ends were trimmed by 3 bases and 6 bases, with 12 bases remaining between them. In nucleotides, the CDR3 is TGTGCCAGCAGCCAGATGCACGGAGGCAATGAGCAGTTCTTC. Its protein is CASSQMHGGNEQFF.

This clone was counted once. Written as DNA, the CDR3 is TGTGCCAGCAGCTTTCGTGGGGGGAACACTGAAGCTTTCTTT. Its translation is CASSFRGGNTEAFF. The J gene is TRBJ1-1, the V gene TRBV5-6; a possible D gene is TRBD1 (5 bases). CDR3 length: 14 amino acids. Germline V gene sequence: CDR1 SGHDT, CDR2 YYEEEE. V lost 2 bases and J 1 base, leaving 9 bases between the germline ends. Using reference TRBV5-6 and TRBJ1-1 for the parts outside the CDR3, the full variable domain is DAGVTQSPTHLIKTRGQQVTLRCSPKSGHDTVSWYQQALGQGPQFIFQYYEEEERQRGNFPDRFSGHQFPNYSSELNVNALLLGDSALYLCASSFRGGNTEAFFGQGTRLTVV.

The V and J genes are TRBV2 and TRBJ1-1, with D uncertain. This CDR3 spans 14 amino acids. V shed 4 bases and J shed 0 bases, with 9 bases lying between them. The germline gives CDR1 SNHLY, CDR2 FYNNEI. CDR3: CASSAGSMNTEAFF. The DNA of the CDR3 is TGTGCCAGCAGTGCCGGGAGCATGAACACTGAAGCTTTCTTT. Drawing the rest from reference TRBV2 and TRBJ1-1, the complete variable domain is EPEVTQTPSHQVTQMGQEVILRCVPISNHLYFYWYRQILGQKVEFLVSFYNNEISEKSEIFDDQFSVERPDGSNFTLKIRSTKLEDSAMYFCASSAGSMNTEAFFGQGTRLTVV.

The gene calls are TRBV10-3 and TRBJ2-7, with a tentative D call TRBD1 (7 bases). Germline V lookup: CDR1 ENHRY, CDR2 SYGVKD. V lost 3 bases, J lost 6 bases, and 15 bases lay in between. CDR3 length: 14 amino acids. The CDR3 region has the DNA TGTGCCATCAGTGAAGGAGGGGGCGCGACCGAGCAGTACTTC. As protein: CAISEGGGATEQYF.

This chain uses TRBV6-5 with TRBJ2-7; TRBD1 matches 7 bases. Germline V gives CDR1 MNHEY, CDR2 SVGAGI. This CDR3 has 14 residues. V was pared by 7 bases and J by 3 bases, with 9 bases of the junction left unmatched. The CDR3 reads CASTPLGTVYEQYF. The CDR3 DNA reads TGTGCCAGCACGCCCCTGGGGACAGTCTACGAGCAGTACTTC.

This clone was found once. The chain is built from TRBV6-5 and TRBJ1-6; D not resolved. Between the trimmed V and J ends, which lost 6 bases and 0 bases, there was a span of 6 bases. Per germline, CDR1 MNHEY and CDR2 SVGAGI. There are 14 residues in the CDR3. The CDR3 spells CASRLSSYNSPLHF. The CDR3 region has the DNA TGTGCCAGCAGGTTAAGCTCCTATAATTCACCCCTCCACTTT.

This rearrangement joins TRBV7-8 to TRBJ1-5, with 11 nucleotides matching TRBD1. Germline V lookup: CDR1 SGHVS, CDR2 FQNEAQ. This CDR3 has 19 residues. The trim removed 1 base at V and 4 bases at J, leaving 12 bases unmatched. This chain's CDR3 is CASSLDRAGTGGSNQPQHF. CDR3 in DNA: TGTGCCAGCAGCTTAGATCGGGCTGGGACAGGGGGATCAAATCAGCCCCAGCATTTT.

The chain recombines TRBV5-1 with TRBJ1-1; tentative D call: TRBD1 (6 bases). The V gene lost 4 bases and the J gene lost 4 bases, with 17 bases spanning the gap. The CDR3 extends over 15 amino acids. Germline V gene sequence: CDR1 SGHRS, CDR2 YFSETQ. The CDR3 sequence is CASSQNTGQGTEAFF. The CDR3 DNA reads TGCGCCAGCAGCCAAAACACAGGGCAGGGCACTGAAGCTTTCTTT. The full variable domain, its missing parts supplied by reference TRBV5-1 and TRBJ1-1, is KAGVTQTPRYLIKTRGQQVTLSCSPISGHRSVSWYQQTPGQGLQFLFEYFSETQRNKGNFPGRFSGRQFSNSRSEMNVSTLELGDSALYLCASSQNTGQGTEAFFGQGTRLTVV.

The CDR3 spells CSVGVEGRGNTIYF. CDR3 DNA: TGCAGCGTGGGGGTTGAGGGAAGAGGAAACACCATATATTTT. The chain joins TRBV29-1 to TRBJ1-3, with D possibly being TRBD1 (5 bases). Germline CDR1 SQVTM, CDR2 ANQGSEA. Trimming took 6 bases from V and 4 from J, leaving 16 bases between them. The CDR3 extends over 14 amino acids.

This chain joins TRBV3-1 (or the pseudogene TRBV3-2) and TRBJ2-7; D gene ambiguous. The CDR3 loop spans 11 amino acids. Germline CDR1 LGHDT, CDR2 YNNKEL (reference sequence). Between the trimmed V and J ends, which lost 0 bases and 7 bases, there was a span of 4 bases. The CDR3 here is CASSQDLEQYF. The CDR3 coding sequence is TGTGCCAGCAGCCAAGATTTAGAGCAGTACTTC.

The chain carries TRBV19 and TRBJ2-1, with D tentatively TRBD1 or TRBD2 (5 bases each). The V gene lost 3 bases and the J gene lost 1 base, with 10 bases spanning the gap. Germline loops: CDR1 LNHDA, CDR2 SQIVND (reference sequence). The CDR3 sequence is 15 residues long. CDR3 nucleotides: TGTGCCAGTAGTATCAAGGGGACGTCCTACAATGAGCAGTTCTTC. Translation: CASSIKGTSYNEQFF.

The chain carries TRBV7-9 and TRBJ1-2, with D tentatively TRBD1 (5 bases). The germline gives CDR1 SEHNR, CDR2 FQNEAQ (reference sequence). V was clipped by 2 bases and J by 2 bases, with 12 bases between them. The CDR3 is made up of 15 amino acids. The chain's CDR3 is CASSLSGALNYGYTF. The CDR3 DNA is TGTGCCAGCAGCTTAAGTGGGGCGCTGAACTATGGCTACACCTTC.